This TCR beta chain was found in a study of blood T cells in healthy people across ages. Study-level points and caveats: PBMCs went unsorted, and a conclusive naive versus antigen-experienced comparison was therefore prevented.

Next came a second PCR, run for 7 to 11 cycles, which used a sample-barcoded 5' primer along with a J-beta primer mix. Unique molecular identifiers of 12 random nucleotides labeled each cDNA. TCRdb recomputed calls from the 5' RACE reads with MiXCR, one row per CDR3 protein. The repertoire has 850,000 to 1,000,000 distinct CDR3 sequences, roughly 50% of them found once; the top ten carry about a fifth. For this clonotype: Its matching antigen is unknown.

The source is a woman aged 60-75 years in good health. The sample comprised blood.

The CDR3 region has the DNA TGTGCCAGCAGCCTTGGGGGTATCGACGAGCAGTACTTC. As protein: CASSLGGIDEQYF. The V call is TRBV9, the J call TRBJ2-7, with D possibly being TRBD1 or TRBD2 (5 bases each). Trimming cost V 4 bases and J 5 bases, with 13 bases left between them. Germline-derived CDR1 and CDR2 are SGDLS and YYNGEE. The CDR3 spans 13 residues. Looking up the rest from reference TRBV9 and TRBJ2-7 gives the full variable domain: DSGVTQTPKHLITATGQRVTLRCSPRSGDLSVYWYQQSLDQGLQFLIQYYNGEERAKGNILERFSAQQFPDLHSELNLSSLELGDSALYFCASSLGGIDEQYFGPGTRLTVT.